Below are 32 T cell receptor beta chains sequenced from a single sample in a study of T cells after yellow fever vaccination. TCRdb analysed the 5' RACE reads with MiXCR anew, one entry per CDR3 protein. This table holds around 610,000 distinct CDR3 sequences, roughly 13% found once. The source was PBMCs, collected on the day of the yellow fever booster vaccination. Every receptor here comes from a man aged 25 to 40 who received the YFV17D yellow fever vaccine.

A few counts support this clonotype. This chain joins TRBV7-2 and TRBJ2-7, with D maybe TRBD2 (6 bases). This CDR3 comprises 14 residues. Germline CDR1 is SGHTA and CDR2 is FQGNSA. V shed 2 bases and J shed 5 bases, with 13 bases lying between them. CDR3 nucleotides: TGTGCCAGCAGCTTAAAGGGCGGAGGGAACGAGCAGTACTTC. Its translation: CASSLKGGGNEQYF.

This clonotype appeared a few times. This chain joins TRBV20-1 and TRBJ1-6, with D unresolved. The CDR3 extends over 15 amino acids. With 2 bases removed from V and 2 bases from J, the gap between germline ends came to 10 bases. Germline V CDR1 and CDR2: DFQATT, SNEGSKA (reference sequence). CDR3 sequence reads: CSARQTGAYNSPLHF. CDR3 DNA sequence: TGCAGTGCTAGACAAACCGGCGCCTATAATTCACCCCTCCACTTT.

The chain is built from TRBV12-3 or TRBV12-4 and TRBJ2-1; D not certain. The CDR3 sequence is 13 residues long. Deletions cut 3 bases from V and 4 bases from J, with 7 bases between. CDR3 region: CASSFYGYNEQFF. The DNA for the CDR3 is TGTGCCAGCAGTTTCTACGGGTACAATGAGCAGTTCTTC.

This clonotype was detected a few times. The chain combines TRBV9 with TRBJ1-5; 7 bases agree with TRBD1. V gave up 0 bases and J gave up 7 bases; unmatched junction bases: 4. Germline values: CDR1 SGDLS, CDR2 YYNGEE. The CDR3 contains 14 residues. The CDR3 sequence: CASSVGQGQQPQHF. The CDR3 DNA follows: TGTGCCAGCAGCGTAGGACAGGGTCAACAGCCCCAGCATTTT.

The chain employs TRBV27 and TRBJ2-5; D tentatively reads TRBD1 or TRBD2 (6 bases each). Deletions cut 3 bases from V and 2 bases from J, with 10 bases between. CDR1 is MNHEY, CDR2 SMNVEV, per germline (reference sequence). This CDR3 is built from 14 residues. The CDR3 DNA sequence: TGTGCCAGCAGTTTTAGGGGGGTTCAAGAGACCCAGTACTTC. It specifies CASSFRGVQETQYF.

The V call is TRBV13, the J call TRBJ2-1, with a tentative D call TRBD1 (6 bases). Germline V CDR1 and CDR2: PRHDT, FYEKMQ (reference sequence). The CDR3 sequence is 14 residues long. The V end was cut by 6 bases, the J end by 4 bases, with 13 bases between. The CDR3: CASRWQGMYNEQFF. CDR3 DNA: TGTGCCAGCAGATGGCAGGGGATGTACAATGAGCAGTTCTTC.

The CDR3, as DNA: TGTGCCAGTAGTATAGATCTTGGCGGGACGGGGCAGCCCCAGCATTTT. Residues: CASSIDLGGTGQPQHF. The chain links TRBV19 to TRBJ1-5; D is perhaps TRBD1 (5 bases). Germline V CDR1 and CDR2: LNHDA, SQIVND (reference sequence). The CDR3 contains 16 residues. V lost 0 bases and J 7 bases, leaving 16 bases between the germline ends.

This clonotype occurred a few times. The chain carries TRBV12-3 or TRBV12-4 and TRBJ2-7, with 9 bases lining up with TRBD1. Trimming took 5 bases from V and 3 from J; bases not matched to a gene: 5. The CDR3 runs 14 residues. The CDR3 region has the DNA TGTGCCAGCAGTCCCACGGACAGGGGCTACGAGCAGTACTTC. Translated: CASSPTDRGYEQYF.

The chain couples TRBV11-2 to TRBJ1-2, with D possibly TRBD1 on 6 matching bases. This CDR3 contains 18 residues. Germline CDR1 SGHAT, CDR2 FQNNGV. V lost 3 bases to trimming and J lost 4 bases, with 24 bases between them. CDR3 bases: TGTGCCAGCAGCTTTCTCAACGGAGGACAGAGACGTTTCTATGGCTACACCTTC. Translated, it gives CASSFLNGGQRRFYGYTF.

The chain joins TRBV5-6 to TRBJ1-1; 8 nucleotides line up with TRBD1. This CDR3 contains 14 residues. The germline V gene has CDR1 SGHDT and CDR2 YYEEEE. V dropped 4 bases and J dropped 10; count of bases not matched to a gene: 12. CDR3 sequence: CASSLTRTGLAAFF. CDR3 in DNA: TGTGCCAGCAGCCTGACACGGACAGGGTTGGCAGCTTTCTTT.

J is TRBJ1-5 and V is TRBV29-1; TRBD1 might be the D (5 bases). Germline values: CDR1 SQVTM, CDR2 ANQGSEA. The CDR3 is made up of 14 amino acids. Trimming took off 5 bases at V and 6 bases at J, with 17 bases between the two ends. The CDR3: CSVSGTTVGQPQHF. The CDR3 nucleotides read TGCAGCGTTTCCGGGACCACAGTAGGTCAGCCCCAGCATTTT. Looking up the rest from reference TRBV29-1 and TRBJ1-5 gives the full variable domain: SAVISQKPSRDICQRGTSLTIQCQVDSQVTMMFWYRQQPGQSLTLIATANQGSEATYESGFVIDKFPISRPNLTFSTLTVSNMSPEDSSIYLCSVSGTTVGQPQHFGDGTRLSIL.

The chain couples TRBV7-2 to TRBJ2-2; no clear D gene. Trimming pared 4 bases from V and 6 bases from J, leaving 9 bases between. Per germline, CDR1 SGHTA and CDR2 FQGNSA. The CDR3 has 13 residues. Here the CDR3 reads CASSSDLSGELFF. The CDR3 nucleotides are TGTGCCAGCAGCTCCGACCTTTCCGGGGAGCTGTTTTTT.

The chain combines TRBV6-1 with TRBJ1-2, with D possibly being TRBD1 (5 bases). The germline V gene has CDR1 MNHNS and CDR2 SASEGT. This CDR3 has 16 amino acids. Between the trimmed V and J ends, which lost 6 bases and 4 bases, there was a span of 21 bases. CDR3 nucleotides: TGTGCCAGCAGAGGGACGGGGCGGGAGGCCGCCTATGGCTACACCTTC. Translating gives CASRGTGREAAYGYTF.

This rearrangement joins TRBV10-1 to TRBJ2-1, with D unresolved. V gave up 2 bases and J gave up 0 bases, with 8 bases separating them. Germline V gene lookup returns CDR1 WNHNN and CDR2 SYGVQD (reference sequence). This CDR3 comprises 15 residues. For the CDR3, the DNA is TGCGCCAGCAGTGAGCGTTCAAGCTCCTACAATGAGCAGTTCTTC. Residues: CASSERSSSYNEQFF.

The chain couples TRBV9 to TRBJ2-6, with D perhaps assigned TRBD1 or TRBD2 (5 bases each). V lost 4 bases, J lost 0 bases, and 17 bases lay in between. The CDR3 is 18 amino acids. CDR1 and CDR2 (germline): SGDLS, YYNGEE. The CDR3, as DNA: TGTGCCAGCAGCTCAGGGACGCCTCGGGCCTCTGGGGCCAACGTCCTGACTTTC. Amino acids: CASSSGTPRASGANVLTF.

This clonotype was seen more than once but under ten times. The chain uses TRBV18 and TRBJ2-1; D gene uncertain. Germline V gives CDR1 KGHSH, CDR2 LQKENI. Trimming removed 2 bases from V and 5 bases from J, with 13 bases in between. This CDR3 region has 15 residues. The CDR3 spells CASSPVDLGNNEQFF. The CDR3 nucleotides are TGTGCCAGCTCACCAGTGGATTTAGGGAACAATGAGCAGTTCTTC.

J is TRBJ1-3 and V is TRBV10-3, with TRBD1 identical over 7 bases. Germline V gene data show CDR1 as ENHRY and CDR2 as SYGVKD. The CDR3 is 13 amino acids. Trimming cost V 10 bases and J 4 bases; bases outside gene matches: 7. CDR3 nucleotide sequence: TGTGCCACCCGAGGGGGCTCAGGAAACACCATATATTTT. It encodes CATRGGSGNTIYF.

The chain couples TRBV4-3 to TRBJ1-6; 7 bases match TRBD1. This CDR3 is 14 amino acids long. Germline V lookup: CDR1 LGHNA, CDR2 YSLEER. V gave up 2 bases and J gave up 11 bases; unmatched junction bases: 6. The CDR3 DNA sequence: TGCGCCAGCAGCCAACCCAGGGGGGGAGCACCCCTCCACTTT. It translates to CASSQPRGGAPLHF.

The rearrangement links TRBV2 to TRBJ2-7; TRBD2 is a possible D gene (6 bases). CDR3 length: 15 amino acids. The germline gives CDR1 SNHLY, CDR2 FYNNEI. V dropped 5 bases and J dropped 2 bases, with 16 bases sitting between them. The CDR3 here is CASSSQRAVTYEQYF. The CDR3 DNA reads TGTGCCAGCAGTTCCCAGCGGGCGGTTACCTACGAGCAGTACTTC.

This chain uses TRBV5-1 with TRBJ2-1; no clear D gene. The CDR3 contains 13 residues. Between the trimmed V and J ends, which lost 0 bases and 7 bases, there was a span of 8 bases. Germline V gene lookup returns CDR1 SGHRS and CDR2 YFSETQ. The CDR3 loop is CASSLVPENEQFF. CDR3 DNA sequence: TGCGCCAGCAGCTTGGTTCCCGAGAATGAGCAGTTCTTC.

J is TRBJ1-5 and V is TRBV19; no clear D gene. CDR1 and CDR2 from the germline V gene are LNHDA and SQIVND (reference sequence). The CDR3 contains 16 residues. Deletions cut 5 bases from V and 2 bases from J, with 16 bases between. The CDR3 spells CASSAFGVVGNQPQHF. The CDR3 DNA reads TGTGCCAGTAGTGCCTTCGGGGTTGTAGGCAATCAGCCCCAGCATTTT.

There are a few counts of this clonotype. The chain uses TRBV28 and TRBJ2-4; D may correspond to TRBD1 or TRBD2 (5 bases each). Germline V gene data show CDR1 as MDHEN and CDR2 as SYDVKM. The CDR3 has 16 residues. V was pared by 6 bases and J by 13 bases, with 28 bases between. CDR3: CASRPQAIRDRSRQYF. DNA of the CDR3: TGTGCCAGCAGACCCCAAGCTATCCGGGACCGGTCTCGGCAGTACTTC.

The V call is TRBV7-2, the J call TRBJ2-4, with 8 bases lining up with TRBD1. CDR1 is SGHTA and CDR2 is FQGNSA in the germline V gene. J was trimmed by 0 bases and V by 6 bases; bases with no gene match: 10. The CDR3 has 17 amino acids. CDR3 loop: CASRPDGTGLAKNIQYF. The CDR3 nucleotides are TGTGCCAGCAGGCCTGACGGGACAGGCCTAGCCAAAAACATTCAGTACTTC.

The V call is TRBV7-9, the J call TRBJ2-1, with TRBD1 matching over 9 bases. This CDR3 spans 15 amino acids. The junction had 8 bases not matched to a gene; V was cut back by 5 bases and J by 6 bases. Germline CDR1 SEHNR, CDR2 FQNEAQ (reference sequence). CDR3: CASSHVDRGINEQFF. CDR3 bases: TGTGCCAGCAGCCACGTGGACAGGGGTATCAATGAGCAGTTCTTC.

The rearrangement joins TRBV10-3 to TRBJ2-1; 11 nucleotides line up with TRBD2. CDR1 is ENHRY and CDR2 is SYGVKD in the germline V gene. The V and J ends lost 3 bases and 15 bases, in that order; junction bases with no gene match: 4. The CDR3 has 12 residues. DNA for the CDR3: TGTGCCATCAGTGAACTAGCGGGAGCCCCGTTCTTC. Residues: CAISELAGAPFF.

The chain employs TRBV7-9 and TRBJ1-4; D might be TRBD1 (6 bases). This CDR3 comprises 13 residues. Trimming took off 7 bases at V and 5 bases at J, with 11 bases between the two ends. Germline V lookup: CDR1 SEHNR, CDR2 FQNEAQ (reference sequence). CDR3 nucleotides: TGTGCCAGCACCGGGACACCAAATGAAAAACTGTTTTTT. It translates to CASTGTPNEKLFF.

This sequence joins TRBV7-2 and TRBJ1-3, with D possibly matching TRBD1 (5 bases). Germline assignment: CDR1 SGHTA and CDR2 FQGNSA. V lost 4 bases and J 7 bases, leaving 17 bases between the germline ends. The CDR3 loop spans 15 amino acids. CDR3 sequence reads: CASSSRDSPGNTIYF. In nucleotides, the CDR3 is TGTGCCAGCAGCTCGAGGGACTCCCCGGGGAACACCATATATTTT.

This clonotype showed up just a few times. The chain is built from TRBV24-1 and TRBJ2-1; the D call may be TRBD1 or TRBD2 (5 bases each). The CDR3 runs to 15 residues. Germline values: CDR1 KGHDR, CDR2 SFDVKD. The V end was cut by 4 bases, the J end by 6 bases, with 15 bases between. The CDR3 loop reads CATSEEGKGVNEQFF. The CDR3 nucleotides are TGTGCCACCAGTGAAGAGGGAAAAGGGGTCAATGAGCAGTTCTTC.

This clonotype was recorded once. The rearrangement uses TRBV4-3 and TRBJ2-7, with 12 bases lining up with TRBD2. The CDR3 spans 15 residues. J lost 4 bases, V lost 4 bases, and 5 bases had no gene match. Germline loops: CDR1 LGHNA, CDR2 YSLEER. The CDR3 reads CASSRWTSGTYEQYF. CDR3 DNA: TGCGCCAGCAGCCGATGGACTAGCGGGACGTACGAGCAGTACTTC.

J is TRBJ2-3 and V is TRBV1; the tabulated D call, TRBD2, remains unverified against the DNA. TRBV1 is deemed a pseudogene. CDR3 size: 19 residues. CDR3 sequence (DNA): TGCACCAGCAGCCAAGACCCCGGGGGACTAGCGGGAGGCACAGATACGCAGTATTTT. This gives the protein CTSSQDPGGLAGGTDTQYF.

This clonotype has a handful of counts. The chain employs TRBV30 and TRBJ2-3; D is unresolved. This CDR3 has 13 residues. V lost 2 bases and J 2 bases, leaving 8 bases between the germline ends. Germline assignment: CDR1 GTSNPN and CDR2 SVGIG (reference sequence). Here the CDR3 reads CAWSKPVTDTQYF. The CDR3 DNA follows: TGTGCCTGGAGTAAGCCGGTCACAGATACGCAGTATTTT.

This clonotype has a handful of counts. The chain combines TRBV6-1 with TRBJ2-7, with TRBD2 identical over 7 bases. Germline loops: CDR1 MNHNS, CDR2 SASEGT. Losses at the gene ends were 4 bases for V and 3 bases for J; bases not matched to a gene: 3. This CDR3 contains 13 residues. The CDR3 DNA follows: TGTGCCAGCAGTGCCGGGACTAACTACGAGCAGTACTTC. Its protein is CASSAGTNYEQYF.